These T cell receptor beta chains were read from a single sample in a study of shared clonotypes between healthy human individuals. Method: immunoSEQ multiplex PCR; TCRdb's copy keeps in-frame clones and lacks some. The table records about 730,000 clones, approximately 77% of them present only once. The material sequenced was memory CD4+ T cells sorted from blood. These receptors were obtained from a woman aged 25 to 39 in good health. CDR3s include the opening cysteine and the closing phenylalanine or tryptophan. A D gene is named only where the DNA matches it firmly. Some rows have no size entry. The others give once, few or many, or a class for an expanded clone.

size	V	J	D	DNA	CDR3
NA	TRBV28	TRBJ2-5	TRBD1	TGTGCCAGTGGGACAGGGGAGGAGACCCAGTACTTC	CASGTGEETQYF
NA	TRBV28	TRBJ2-4	TRBD2	TGTGCCAGCAGTACCCTCTTGACTAGCGGGAGCGTAATTCAGTACTTC	CASSTLLTSGSVIQYF
NA	TRBV19	TRBJ1-1	NA	TGTGCCAGTAGTAGATTGAGGATGACTGAAGCTTTCTTT	CASSRLRMTEAFF
NA	TRBV7-2	TRBJ2-1	TRBD2	TGTGCCAGCAGCTACATCCTGACTAGCGGCTCCTACAATGAGCAGTTCTTC	CASSYILTSGSYNEQFF
NA	TRBV18	TRBJ1-6	TRBD1	TGTGCCAGCTCATCGGGACAGGGGGCGCGTAATTCACCCCTCCACTTT	CASSSGQGARNSPLHF
NA	TRBV7-2	TRBJ1-4	NA	TGTGCCAGCAGCTTGGATGACAGTGCCCTGGGAGAAAAACTGTTTTTT	CASSLDDSALGEKLFF
NA	TRBV28	TRBJ2-7	NA	TGTGCCAGCAGATCTCGTTGGCGCTACGAGCAGTACTTC	CASRSRWRYEQYF
NA	TRBV6-5	TRBJ1-1	NA	TGTGCCAGCAGATATGACCCCGGGAGGACTGAAGCTTTCTTT	CASRYDPGRTEAFF
once	TRBV18	TRBJ2-7	NA	TGTGCCAGCTCACCGACGGATACCCTCTACGAGCAGTACTTC	CASSPTDTLYEQYF
NA	TRBV28	TRBJ2-2	NA	TGTGCCAGCAGTTTTGTGTCCCTTCACACCGGGGAGCTGTTTTTT	CASSFVSLHTGELFF
NA	TRBV7-2	TRBJ2-1	TRBD2	TGTGCCAGCAGCCGACTAGCGATCTCCTACAATGAGCAGTTCTTC	CASSRLAISYNEQFF
NA	TRBV7-6	TRBJ1-1	NA	TGTGCCAGCAGCCATAGGGGGGGTGAAGCTTTCTTT	CASSHRGGEAFF
NA	TRBV6-6	TRBJ1-5	TRBD1	TGTGCCAGCAGAACCTCCGGGACAGGCAATCAGCCCCAGCATTTT	CASRTSGTGNQPQHF
NA	TRBV5-6	TRBJ2-7	NA	TGTGCCAGCAGCTTCCGTCGGAGCTCCTACGAGCAGTACTTC	CASSFRRSSYEQYF
NA	TRBV19	TRBJ1-3	NA	TGTGCCAGTAGTTTCTTATCCGTCGGTTCTGGAAACACCATATATTTT	CASSFLSVGSGNTIYF
NA	TRBV6-6	TRBJ2-1	TRBD1	TGTGCCAGCAGGACGGCCGGGACAGGGGGCAATGAGCAGTTCTTC	CASRTAGTGGNEQFF
NA	TRBV28	TRBJ1-2	NA	TGTGCCAGCAGTCCTACAACGTACGGCTACACCTTC	CASSPTTYGYTF
NA	TRBV5-1	TRBJ2-5	TRBD2	TGCGCCAGCAGCGGCGGGAGCACGAGAGAGACCCAGTACTTC	CASSGGSTRETQYF
NA	TRBV2	TRBJ1-2	NA	TGTGCCAGCAGTGAAGAGGCAGGGCTAGGCTATGGCTACACCTTC	CASSEEAGLGYGYTF
NA	TRBV6-1	TRBJ1-5	TRBD1	TGTGCCAGCAGTGAAATCGGGACAGGGGGCTCTCAGCCCCAGCATTTT	CASSEIGTGGSQPQHF
few	TRBV7-8	TRBJ2-7	NA	TGTGCCAGCAGCCCAGCGGCGGGTTACTCCTACGAGCAGTACTTC	CASSPAAGYSYEQYF
NA	TRBV25-1	TRBJ2-3	NA	TGTGCCAGCACTTCAAGCTGGGGCACAGATACGCAGTATTTT	CASTSSWGTDTQYF
NA	TRBV28	TRBJ2-3	NA	TGTGCCAGCAGGGGTGGGCCCGGTACGCAGTATTTT	CASRGGPGTQYF
once	TRBV19	TRBJ2-1	TRBD2	TGTGCCAGTAGTAGGGGACTAGGTCCCAATGAGCAGTTCTTC	CASSRGLGPNEQFF
NA	TRBV6-6	TRBJ1-2	NA	TGTGCCAGCAGTTATCTTGGTGGCTACACCTTC	CASSYLGGYTF
NA	TRBV7-9	TRBJ1-2	NA	TGTGCCAGCAACACGGCCTATGGCTACACCTTC	CASNTAYGYTF
once	TRBV7-8	TRBJ1-2	NA	TGTGCCAGCAGCTTAGCGGGGGGGCCTAACTATGGCTACACCTTC	CASSLAGGPNYGYTF
few	TRBV18	TRBJ2-2	NA	TGTGCCAGCTCACCACCCGGACACGTCGGGGAGCTGTTTTTT	CASSPPGHVGELFF
NA	TRBV5-6	TRBJ2-7	TRBD2	TGTGCCAGCAGCCGACTAGCGGGACCCACCTACGAGCAGTACTTC	CASSRLAGPTYEQYF
NA	TRBV28	TRBJ1-4	NA	TGTGCCAGCAGTCTAACAGGGAATACTAATGAAAAACTGTTTTTT	CASSLTGNTNEKLFF
once	TRBV5-1	TRBJ2-5	NA	TGCGCCAGCAGCTTAACGGGGGAGAGCCAAGAGACCCAGTACTTC	CASSLTGESQETQYF
NA	TRBV4-2	TRBJ2-2	NA	TGTGCCAGCAGCCCGCGCGTAGCGGCGAACACCGGGGAGCTGTTTTTT	CASSPRVAANTGELFF
once	TRBV19	TRBJ1-3	NA	TGTGCCAGTAACCTCAGGGGCTCTGGAAACACCATATATTTT	CASNLRGSGNTIYF
few	TRBV2	TRBJ2-7	TRBD2	TGTGCCAGCAGTGAAGGGACTTACGGGGGGGGAGAGCAGTACTTC	CASSEGTYGGGEQYF
NA	TRBV5-5	TRBJ1-1	NA	TGTGCCAGCAGCTCTCTCAGTGAGACTGAAGCTTTCTTT	CASSSLSETEAFF
few	TRBV2	TRBJ2-3	NA	TGTGCCAGCAATGGACTGGCGAGCACAGATACGCAGTATTTT	CASNGLASTDTQYF
NA	TRBV5-1	TRBJ1-1	TRBD1	TGCGCCAGCAGCTGGGGGACAGGGGGAGTGGAAGCTTTCTTT	CASSWGTGGVEAFF
NA	TRBV6-6	TRBJ2-5	TRBD2	TGTGCCAGCAGTTACTCCCCGACCTCTAGCGGGGGGACCCAGTACTTC	CASSYSPTSSGGTQYF
once	TRBV5-1	TRBJ2-7	NA	TGCGCCAGCAGCTTGGAGCCAGGAGGAAGACCGACCTACGAGCAGTACTTC	CASSLEPGGRPTYEQYF
NA	TRBV6-5	TRBJ1-1	NA	TGTGCCACATACAGGGTCCCGTCGGTGGAAGCTTTCTTT	CATYRVPSVEAFF
few	TRBV28	TRBJ2-7	NA	TGTGCCAGCTCAACGCTCGGCGATGTGTACGAGCAGTACTTC	CASSTLGDVYEQYF
NA	TRBV15	TRBJ2-7	TRBD2	TGTGCCACCAGCCGAGCGGGAGTCGCCTACGAGCAGTACTTC	CATSRAGVAYEQYF
NA	TRBV5-4	TRBJ2-3	NA	TGTGCCAGCAGAAGGGGCGGAGGGGGCGGTAGCACAGATACGCAGTATTTT	CASRRGGGGGSTDTQYF
NA	TRBV6-5	TRBJ2-3	TRBD2	TGTGCCAGCAGTTATGGCGGGAGCCGGGCAGATACGCAGTATTTT	CASSYGGSRADTQYF
NA	TRBV7-9	TRBJ2-5	NA	TGTGCCAGCAGCTCTTATACCCGACTAGAGGAGACCCAGTACTTC	CASSSYTRLEETQYF
many	TRBV28	TRBJ1-1	NA	TGTGCCAGCAGCTTGGCGGTTCATGAAGCTTTCTTT	CASSLAVHEAFF
NA	TRBV18	TRBJ2-5	NA	TGTGCCAGCTCACCAAATGTCGGTAGCGGCGTCGGAGAGACCCAGTACTTC	CASSPNVGSGVGETQYF
NA	TRBV28	TRBJ1-2	NA	TGTGCCAGCAGTTTGACTCCAAGTGAATCCTATGGCTACACCTTC	CASSLTPSESYGYTF
NA	TRBV29-1	TRBJ1-5	NA	TGCAGTTTCTCGTCGGCCCCTGTTGGACAGCCCCAGCATTTT	CSFSSAPVGQPQHF
NA	TRBV4-2	TRBJ2-2	TRBD1	TGTGCCAGCAGCCAACCGGACAGGGACACCGGGGAGCTGTTTTTT	CASSQPDRDTGELFF
NA	TRBV5-4	TRBJ1-1	NA	TGTGCCAGCAGCTTGATGGGAAGCACTGAAGCTTTCTTT	CASSLMGSTEAFF
NA	TRBV18	TRBJ2-7	TRBD2	TGTGCCAGCTCACTCGCTTCACTAGCGGGAGATCCTGTATACGAGCAGTACTTC	CASSLASLAGDPVYEQYF
many	TRBV29-1	TRBJ2-2	TRBD2	TGCAGCGTTCCTAGACTAGCGGGAGGCTCCGGGGAGCTGTTTTTT	CSVPRLAGGSGELFF
NA	TRBV5-6	TRBJ2-3	TRBD1	TGTGCCAGCAGCTTGGCTGACAGGGATACAGATACGCAGTATTTT	CASSLADRDTDTQYF
NA	TRBV6-4	TRBJ1-1	NA	TGTGCCAGCAGATCAAGAAAGGGGAACACTGAAGCTTTCTTT	CASRSRKGNTEAFF
NA	TRBV6-5	TRBJ1-2	NA	TGTGCCAGCAGTCGAACAGGGACACTTAACTATGGCTACACCTTC	CASSRTGTLNYGYTF
NA	TRBV29-1	TRBJ1-1	NA	TGCAGCGCTGGGCCCCGTGTCGCGAACACTGAAGCTTTCTTT	CSAGPRVANTEAFF
NA	TRBV11-2	TRBJ2-7	NA	TGTGCCAGCAGCTATAGCGGGACAGAGTATAACGAGCAGTACTTC	CASSYSGTEYNEQYF
NA	TRBV5-1	TRBJ2-5	TRBD2	TGCGCCAGCAGCCCGGGACTAGCGGGATCAGAGACCCAGTACTTC	CASSPGLAGSETQYF
NA	TRBV2	TRBJ2-1	NA	TGTGCCAGCAGTGTAAGTCTTAACCGGGGGAATGAGCAGTTCTTC	CASSVSLNRGNEQFF